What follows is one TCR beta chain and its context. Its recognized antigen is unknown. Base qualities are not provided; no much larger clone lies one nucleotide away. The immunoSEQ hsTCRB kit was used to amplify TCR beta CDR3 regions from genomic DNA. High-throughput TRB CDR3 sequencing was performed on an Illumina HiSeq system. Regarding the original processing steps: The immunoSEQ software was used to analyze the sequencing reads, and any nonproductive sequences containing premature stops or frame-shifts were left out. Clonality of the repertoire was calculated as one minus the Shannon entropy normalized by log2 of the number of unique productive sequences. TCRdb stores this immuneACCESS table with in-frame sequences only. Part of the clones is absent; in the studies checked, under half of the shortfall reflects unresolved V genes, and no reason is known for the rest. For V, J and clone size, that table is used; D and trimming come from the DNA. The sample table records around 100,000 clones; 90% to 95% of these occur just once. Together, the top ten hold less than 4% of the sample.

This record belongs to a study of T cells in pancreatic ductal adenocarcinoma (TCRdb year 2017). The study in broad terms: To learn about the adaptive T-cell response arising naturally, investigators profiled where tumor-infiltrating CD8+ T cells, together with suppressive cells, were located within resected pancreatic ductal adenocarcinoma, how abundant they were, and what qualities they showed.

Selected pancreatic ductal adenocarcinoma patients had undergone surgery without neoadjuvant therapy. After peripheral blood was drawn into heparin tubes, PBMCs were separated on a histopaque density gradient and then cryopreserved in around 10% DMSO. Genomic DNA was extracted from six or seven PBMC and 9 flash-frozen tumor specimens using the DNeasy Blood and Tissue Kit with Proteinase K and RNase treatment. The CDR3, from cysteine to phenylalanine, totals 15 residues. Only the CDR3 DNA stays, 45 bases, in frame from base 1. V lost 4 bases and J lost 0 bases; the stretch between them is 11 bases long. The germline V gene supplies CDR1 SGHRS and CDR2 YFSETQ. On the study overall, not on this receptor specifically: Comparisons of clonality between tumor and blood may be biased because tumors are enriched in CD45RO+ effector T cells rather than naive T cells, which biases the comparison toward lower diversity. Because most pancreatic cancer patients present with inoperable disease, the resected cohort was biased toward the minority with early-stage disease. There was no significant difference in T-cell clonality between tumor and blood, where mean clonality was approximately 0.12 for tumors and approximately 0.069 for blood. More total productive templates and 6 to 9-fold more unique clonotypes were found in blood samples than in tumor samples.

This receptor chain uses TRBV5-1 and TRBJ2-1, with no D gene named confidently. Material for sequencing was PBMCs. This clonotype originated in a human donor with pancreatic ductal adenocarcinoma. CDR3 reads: CASSPHWSSYNEQFF. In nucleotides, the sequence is TGCGCCAGCAGCCCCCATTGGAGCTCCTACAATGAGCAGTTCTTC.